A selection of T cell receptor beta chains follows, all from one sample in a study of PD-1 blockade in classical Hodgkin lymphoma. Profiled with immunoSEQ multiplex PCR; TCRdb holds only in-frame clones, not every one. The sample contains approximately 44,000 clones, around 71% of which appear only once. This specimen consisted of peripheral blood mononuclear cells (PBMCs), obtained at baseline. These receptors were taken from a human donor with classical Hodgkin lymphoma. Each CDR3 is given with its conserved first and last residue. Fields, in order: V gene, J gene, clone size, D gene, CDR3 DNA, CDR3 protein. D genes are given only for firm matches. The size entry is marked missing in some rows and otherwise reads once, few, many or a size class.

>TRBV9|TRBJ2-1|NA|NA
TGTGCCAGCAGCGTAGCAGGAAGGGAGAACAATGAGCAGTTCTTC
CASSVAGRENNEQFF
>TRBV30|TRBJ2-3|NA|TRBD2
TGTGCCAGTCTGACTAGCGGAAAGCAGTATTTT
CASLTSGKQYF
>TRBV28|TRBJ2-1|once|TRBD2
TGTGCCAGCAGTTTAAGTACTAGCGGGAACTTCTACAATGAGCAGTTCTTC
CASSLSTSGNFYNEQFF
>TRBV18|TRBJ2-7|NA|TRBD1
TGTGCCAGCTCCGACCGGGACAGGCCCTACGAGCAGTACTTC
CASSDRDRPYEQYF
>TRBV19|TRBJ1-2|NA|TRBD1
TGTGCCAGTAGTATCGATCAGGGACAGGCGAACTATGGCTACACCTTC
CASSIDQGQANYGYTF
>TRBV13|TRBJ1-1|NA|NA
TGTGCCAGCAGCTTAGGATCCGGGACGGGGGCTGAAGCTTTCTTT
CASSLGSGTGAEAFF
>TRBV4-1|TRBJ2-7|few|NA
TGCGCCAGCAGCATCCAGGGGAACTACGAGCAGTACTTC
CASSIQGNYEQYF
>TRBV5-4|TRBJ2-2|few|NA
TGTGCCAGCAGCTCAGGGGGGGAGGAGCTGTTTTTT
CASSSGGEELFF
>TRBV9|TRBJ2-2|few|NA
TGTGCCAGCAGACACCCCCGGGACACTGTTAACACCGGGGAGCTGTTTTTT
CASRHPRDTVNTGELFF
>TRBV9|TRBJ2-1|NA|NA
TGTGCCAGCAGCGTGTCGGGGGATGAGCAGTTCTTC
CASSVSGDEQFF
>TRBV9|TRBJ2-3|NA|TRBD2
TGTGCCAGCAGCGATGCAGCGGGAGATCTCCTGGGGACAGATACGCAGTATTTT
CASSDAAGDLLGTDTQYF
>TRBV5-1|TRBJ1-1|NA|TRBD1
TGCGCCAGCAGCAGTAGGACAGGGGTGAACACTGAAGCTTTCTTT
CASSSRTGVNTEAFF
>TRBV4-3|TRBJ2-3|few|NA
TGCGCCAGCAGCCAAGATGGACAGCAGGCAGATACGCAGTATTTT
CASSQDGQQADTQYF
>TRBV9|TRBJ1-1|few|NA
TGTGCCAGCAGCGTAGGAGACGGGGCTGAAGCTTTCTTT
CASSVGDGAEAFF
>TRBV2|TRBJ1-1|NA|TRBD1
TGTGCCAGCAGCGTCTCCGGGACAGGGGGCACTGAAGCTTTCTTT
CASSVSGTGGTEAFF
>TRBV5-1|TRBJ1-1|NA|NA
TGCGCCAGCAGCAAAACCCTGAACACTGAAGCTTTCTTT
CASSKTLNTEAFF
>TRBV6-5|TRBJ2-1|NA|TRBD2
TGTGCCAGCAGTTACAGAGCGGGAGAGCCCATGGGTGAGCAGTTCTTC
CASSYRAGEPMGEQFF
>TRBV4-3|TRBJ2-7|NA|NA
TGCGCCAGCAGCCTTAGACAGGGAGGCTACGAGCAGTACTTC
CASSLRQGGYEQYF
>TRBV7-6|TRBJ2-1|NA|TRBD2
TGTGCCAGCAGCCCCACTAGCGGGAGGAGGAGCTCCTACAATGAGCAGTTCTTC
CASSPTSGRRSSYNEQFF
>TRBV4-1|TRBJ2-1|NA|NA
TGCGCCAGCAGCCAAGGTTATCAGGACAATGAGCAGTTCTTC
CASSQGYQDNEQFF
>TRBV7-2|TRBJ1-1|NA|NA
TGTGCCAGCAGCTTAGTCCCAGGGAGGAACACTGAAGCTTTCTTT
CASSLVPGRNTEAFF
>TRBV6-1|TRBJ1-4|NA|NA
TGTGCCAGCAGTGAAGCCGGAAGGGAACAGTTTTTT
CASSEAGREQFF
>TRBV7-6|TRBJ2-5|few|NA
TGTGCCAGCAGCTTAGTTGGGTCGGATCAAGAGACCCAGTACTTC
CASSLVGSDQETQYF
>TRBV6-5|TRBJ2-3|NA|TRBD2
TGTGCCAGCAAGCGGGGGGGCACAGATACGCAGTATTTT
CASKRGGTDTQYF
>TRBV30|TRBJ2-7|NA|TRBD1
TGTGCCTGGAGTGTGGGGACAGGGGGCTACGAGCAGTACTTC
CAWSVGTGGYEQYF
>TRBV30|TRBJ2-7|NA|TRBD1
TGTGCCTGGGCCACAGGGGTCTCCTACGAGCAGTACTTC
CAWATGVSYEQYF
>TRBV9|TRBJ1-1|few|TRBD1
TGTGCCAGCAGCGACCGACAGGGGGCTGAAGCTTTCTTT
CASSDRQGAEAFF
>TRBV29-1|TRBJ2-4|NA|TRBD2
TGCAGCTCTTCTGGAGGCGGGGGGCGGGGTAACATTCAGTACTTC
CSSSGGGGRGNIQYF
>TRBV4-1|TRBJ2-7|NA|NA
TGCGCCAGCAGCCAAGCCCAGAGGGGGACCTACGAGCAGTACTTC
CASSQAQRGTYEQYF
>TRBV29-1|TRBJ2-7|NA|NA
TGCAGCGTTGGGGGGGGACAGTCGGTGCAGTACTTC
CSVGGGQSVQYF
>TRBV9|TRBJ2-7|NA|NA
TGTGCCAGCAGCGTAGGCCCTCTGAGTGAGCAGTACTTC
CASSVGPLSEQYF
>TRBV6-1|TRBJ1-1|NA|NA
TGTGCCAGCAGTGACGCAGAGGGGTCGGGGGGCACTGAAGCTTTCTTT
CASSDAEGSGGTEAFF
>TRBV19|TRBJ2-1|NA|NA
TGTGCCAGTACGTGGGTGGGGGGTGACAATGAGCAGTTCTTC
CASTWVGGDNEQFF
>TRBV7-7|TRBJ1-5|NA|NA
TGTGCCAGCAGCTTAGCTCCTGGGGGTCAGCCCCAGCATTTT
CASSLAPGGQPQHF
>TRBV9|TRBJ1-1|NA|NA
TGTGCCAGCAGCGTAGGTGGTATCTCCGCATCGGACACTGAAGCTTTCTTT
CASSVGGISASDTEAFF
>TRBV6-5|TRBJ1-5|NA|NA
TGTGCCAGCAGAAGACAGGTTAATCAGCCCCAGCATTTT
CASRRQVNQPQHF
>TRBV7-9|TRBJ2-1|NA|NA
TGTGCCAGCAGCTTAGGTCAGTTCAACAATGAGCAGTTCTTC
CASSLGQFNNEQFF
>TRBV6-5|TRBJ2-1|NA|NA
TGTGCCAGCAGTGCCGACACTTACAATGAGCAGTTCTTC
CASSADTYNEQFF
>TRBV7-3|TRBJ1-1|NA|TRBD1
TGTGCCAGCAGCTTATTGGGCAGGGGGCATTCCCGGTTAAGCCCTGAAGCTTTCTTT
CASSLLGRGHSRLSPEAFF
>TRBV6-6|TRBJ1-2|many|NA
TGTGCCAGCAGTTACGTGACAACTAACTATGGCTACACCTTC
CASSYVTTNYGYTF
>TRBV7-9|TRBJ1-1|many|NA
TGTGCCAGCAGCTCCCAGGGCGCTGAAGCTTTCTTT
CASSSQGAEAFF
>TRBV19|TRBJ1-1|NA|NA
TGTGCTAGTAGTATCGGGGGGGCCCGAACTGAAGCTTTCTTT
CASSIGGARTEAFF